Shown below are 18 T cell receptor beta chains from a single sample sequenced in a study of blood T cell repertoires in COVID-19. The method was immunoSEQ multiplex PCR; TCRdb's version includes in-frame clones alone and lacks a portion of them. The data contain about 150,000 clones, nearly 80% of them singletons. Material for sequencing was peripheral blood. Receptors originate from an elderly man with acute or convalescent COVID-19.

The rearrangement joins TRBV28 to TRBJ2-2; tentatively, D is TRBD1 (6 bases). V was pared by 5 bases and J by 1 base, with 8 bases between. The CDR3 length is 14 residues. Germline V CDR1 and CDR2: MDHEN, SYDVKM. CDR3 in amino acids: CASSTGQNTGELFF. CDR3 DNA sequence: TGTGCCAGCAGTACGGGACAGAACACCGGGGAGCTGTTTTTT.

This clone was seen a single time. The genes are TRBV19 and TRBJ1-5, with TRBD1 identical over 9 bases. Germline CDR1 LNHDA, CDR2 SQIVND (reference sequence). The CDR3 runs to 15 residues. The trim removed 6 bases at V and 5 bases at J, leaving 8 bases unmatched. The CDR3, as DNA: TGTGCCAGTAGACAACAGGGGGCCAAGGATCAGCCCCAGCATTTT. Translated: CASRQQGAKDQPQHF.

This clone was seen only a few times. This chain links TRBV5-8 with TRBJ2-3, with 9 bases aligning to TRBD1. V shed 3 bases and J 5 bases; nucleotides not matched to a gene: 7. The CDR3 covers 15 residues. Germline loops: CDR1 SGHTS, CDR2 YDEGEE. In nucleotides, the CDR3 is TGTGCCAGCAGCTCATGGACAGGGGCGGGAGATACGCAGTATTTT. This translates into CASSSWTGAGDTQYF.

The chain is built from TRBV6-6 and TRBJ1-2, with TRBD1 matching 8 bases. The CDR3 consists of 13 residues. After removal of 8 bases from V and 4 bases from J, the junction contained 6 bases not matched to a gene. Germline V gene lookup returns CDR1 MNHNY and CDR2 SVGAGI (reference sequence). Here the CDR3 reads CASAPGGPYGYTF. The CDR3 DNA reads as TGTGCCAGCGCGCCAGGGGGCCCCTATGGCTACACCTTC.

The chain recombines TRBV6-5 with TRBJ2-1; 9 bases match TRBD1. The CDR3 consists of 16 residues. Germline V gene lookup returns CDR1 MNHEY and CDR2 SVGAGI. The trim removed 4 bases at V and 5 bases at J, leaving 9 bases unmatched. CDR3 sequence (DNA): TGTGCCAGCAGTTTAACCGACAGGGGGAGTAACAATGAGCAGTTCTTC. Its translation: CASSLTDRGSNNEQFF.

This clone was observed once. The gene calls are TRBV5-8 and TRBJ2-1; the match to TRBD1 covers 8 bases. From germline, CDR1 is SGHTS and CDR2 YDEGEE. The CDR3 has 16 amino acids. J was trimmed by 4 bases and V by 4 bases; bases with no gene match: 10. As DNA, the CDR3 is TGTGCCAGCAGCGCCACGGGACAGGTGGAGTACAATGAGCAGTTCTTC. Translating it yields CASSATGQVEYNEQFF.

This chain links TRBV5-4 with TRBJ1-1, with a possible D match to TRBD1 (6 bases). In germline, CDR1 is SGHNT, CDR2 YYREEE (reference sequence). Trimming took off 4 bases at V and 11 bases at J, with 18 bases between the two ends. The CDR3 sequence is 13 residues long. The CDR3 is CASSEQGAGQAFF. CDR3 DNA: TGTGCCAGCAGCGAACAGGGCGCCGGCCAGGCTTTCTTT. The whole variable domain, filled in from reference TRBV5-4 and TRBJ1-1, reads ETGVTQSPTHLIKTRGQQVTLRCSSQSGHNTVSWYQQALGQGPQFIFQYYREEENGRGNFPPRFSGLQFPNYSSELNVNALELDDSALYLCASSEQGAGQAFFGQGTRLTVV.

The V call is TRBV18, the J call TRBJ1-2, with 9 bases identical to TRBD1. Germline V gene sequence: CDR1 KGHSH, CDR2 LQKENI. The CDR3 contains 14 residues. Losses at the gene ends were 3 bases for V and 5 bases for J; bases not matched to a gene: 4. The CDR3 loop reads CASSPVGQGYGYTF. DNA for the CDR3: TGTGCCAGCTCACCTGTGGGACAGGGATATGGCTACACCTTC.

The gene calls are TRBV7-2 and TRBJ2-5; 8 bases fit TRBD2. Germline values: CDR1 SGHTA, CDR2 FQGNSA. This CDR3 spans 14 amino acids. V lost 6 bases to trimming and J lost 4 bases; unmatched junction nucleotides: 7. The CDR3 DNA reads as TGTGCCAGCAGTCCGGCGGCGGGGGGAGAGACCCAGTACTTC. Translated: CASSPAAGGETQYF. The variable domain in full, with the rest retrieved from reference TRBV7-2 and TRBJ2-5, is GAGVSQSPSNKVTEKGKDVELRCDPISGHTALYWYRQSLGQGLEFLIYFQGNSAPDKSGLPSDRFSAERTGGSVSTLTIQRTQQEDSAVYLCASSPAAGGETQYFGPGTRLLVL.

The chain combines TRBV6-5 with TRBJ1-2; D may be TRBD1 (6 bases). V was shortened by 6 bases and J by 7 bases, with 15 bases between the two germline ends. The CDR3 has 13 residues. Germline CDR1 and CDR2: MNHEY and SVGAGI. CDR3 in DNA: TGTGCCAGCAGGGGCACAGGGTTCCCTGGCTACACCTTC. Translation: CASRGTGFPGYTF.

The V call is TRBV4-2, the J call TRBJ1-2; D remains unclear. CDR3 length: 13 amino acids. Trimming removed 4 bases from V and 3 bases from J, with 9 bases in between. Germline V CDR1 and CDR2: LGHNA, YNFKEQ. The CDR3 spells CASSREVYYGYTF. Written as DNA, the CDR3 is TGTGCCAGCAGCCGGGAGGTCTACTATGGCTACACCTTC.

This chain connects TRBV5-6 to TRBJ1-2, with D tentatively TRBD1 (6 bases). This CDR3 has 15 amino acids. Germline V gene lookup returns CDR1 SGHDT and CDR2 YYEEEE. Between the trimmed V and J ends, which lost 5 bases and 2 bases, there was a span of 16 bases. DNA for the CDR3: TGTGCCAGCAGAGGGTGGACAGTGGACAACTATGGCTACACCTTC. Translated, it gives CASRGWTVDNYGYTF.

The chain carries TRBV6-5 and TRBJ1-1, with a weak D call TRBD1 (5 bases). The CDR3 consists of 14 residues. The V gene lost 0 bases and the J gene lost 5 bases, with 10 bases spanning the gap. Germline CDR1 is MNHEY and CDR2 is SVGAGI. The CDR3 nucleotides read TGTGCCAGCAGTTACTCTTCGGGGGGAACTGAAGCTTTCTTT. This translates into CASSYSSGGTEAFF.

The V and J genes are TRBV5-1 and TRBJ2-1; a possible D gene is TRBD1 (8 bases). Germline assignment: CDR1 SGHRS and CDR2 YFSETQ. The CDR3 is made up of 15 amino acids. V lost 4 bases to trimming and J lost 6 bases, with 17 bases between them. CDR3 nucleotide sequence: TGCGCCAGCAGCCTGAACAGGGGGAGGGGCAATGAGCAGTTCTTC. Its protein product is CASSLNRGRGNEQFF.

J is TRBJ2-1 and V is TRBV24-1; TRBD2 aligns across 7 bases. After removal of 4 bases from V and 1 base from J, the junction contained 12 bases not matched to a gene. Germline V gives CDR1 KGHDR, CDR2 SFDVKD. CDR3 length: 18 amino acids. The CDR3 is CATSDPNPLAESYNEQFF. DNA for the CDR3: TGTGCCACCAGTGACCCGAATCCTCTAGCGGAGTCCTACAATGAGCAGTTCTTC.

The chain links TRBV7-2 to TRBJ2-5, with 10 bases that match TRBD1. The V gene end was trimmed by 2 bases and the J gene end by 5 bases; junction bases not matched to a gene: 5. The CDR3 has 15 amino acids. The germline V gene encodes CDR1 SGHTA and CDR2 FQGNSA. In DNA, the CDR3 is TGTGCCAGCAGCTTACAAGGGACAGGGGAGGAGACCCAGTACTTC. Translation: CASSLQGTGEETQYF.

This clone was recorded a few times. The rearrangement joins TRBV3-1 (or the pseudogene TRBV3-2) to TRBJ1-5; 8 bases are shared with TRBD1. CDR3 length equals 13 residues. V shed 5 bases and J 6 bases; nucleotides not matched to a gene: 3. Germline CDR1 reads LGHDT; CDR2 reads YNNKEL (reference sequence). The CDR3 nucleotides are TGTGCCAGCAGCTCAGGACAGGGTCAGCCCCAGCATTTT. It is translated as CASSSGQGQPQHF.

The gene calls are TRBV6-7 and TRBJ2-7, with 8 bases aligning to TRBD1. TRBV6-7 is identified as an open reading frame with a role that is uncertain. The CDR3 sequence is 14 residues long. The junction had 6 bases not matched to a gene; V was cut back by 6 bases and J by 2 bases. The CDR3, as DNA: TGTGCCAGCAGCCCACGACAGGGGCCCTACGAGCAGTACTTC. Its protein product is CASSPRQGPYEQYF.